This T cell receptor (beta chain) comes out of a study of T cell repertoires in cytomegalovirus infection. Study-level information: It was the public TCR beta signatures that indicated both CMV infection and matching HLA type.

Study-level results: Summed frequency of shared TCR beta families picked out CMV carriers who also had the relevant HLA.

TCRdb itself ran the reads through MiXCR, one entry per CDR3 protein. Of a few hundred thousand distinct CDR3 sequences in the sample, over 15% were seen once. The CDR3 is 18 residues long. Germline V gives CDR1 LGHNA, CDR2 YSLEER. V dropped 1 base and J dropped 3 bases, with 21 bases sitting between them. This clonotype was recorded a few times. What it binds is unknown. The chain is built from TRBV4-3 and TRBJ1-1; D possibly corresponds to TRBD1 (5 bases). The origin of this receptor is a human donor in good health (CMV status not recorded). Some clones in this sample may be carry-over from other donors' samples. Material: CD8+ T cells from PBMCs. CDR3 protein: CASSQGGEGFVGDTEAFF. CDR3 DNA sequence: TGCGCCAGCAGCCAAGGAGGTGAGGGGTTCGTGGGCGACACTGAAGCTTTCTTT.